These 24 T cell receptor beta chains originate from one sample sequenced in a study of CD8 T cells in Susac syndrome. Random hexamers served to reverse transcribe roughly 0.45 to 1 ug RNA. One entry per CDR3 protein, called by TCRdb with MiXCR from the immunoSEQ multiplex PCR reads. The table records approximately 140,000 distinct CDR3 sequences, approximately 95% of them present only once. Sequencing used CD4+ T cells from PBMCs. The receptors derive from a human donor with multiple sclerosis.

This clonotype has more than one count but fewer than ten. This chain connects TRBV11-2 to TRBJ2-2, with no clear D. The CDR3 is 13 amino acids. Germline V gene sequence: CDR1 SGHAT, CDR2 FQNNGV. Trimming took off 5 bases at V and 3 bases at J, with 7 bases between the two ends. The DNA for the CDR3 is TGTGCCAGCAGCCTCACCGACACCGGGGAGCTGTTTTTT. Encoded protein: CASSLTDTGELFF.

The V and J genes are TRBV15 and TRBJ2-3, with D perhaps matching TRBD2 (5 bases). The CDR3 sequence is 15 residues long. The V and J ends lost 1 base and 0 bases respectively, with 8 bases between them. The germline gives CDR1 LNHNV, CDR2 YYDKDF (reference sequence). The CDR3 DNA reads as TGTGCCACCAGCAGAGTGGAGGACAGCACAGATACGCAGTATTTT. This codes for CATSRVEDSTDTQYF.

This chain joins TRBV7-6 and TRBJ2-7; 8 bases map to TRBD1. This CDR3 contains 18 residues. The V segment lost 4 bases and the J segment 1 base; nucleotides outside the gene matches: 15. In germline, CDR1 is SGHVS, CDR2 FNYEAQ. The CDR3 reads CASSSEAPRTGRSYEQYF. CDR3 in DNA: TGTGCCAGCAGCTCTGAAGCCCCGCGGACAGGGCGGTCCTACGAGCAGTACTTC.

The chain uses TRBV6-5 and TRBJ1-2, with D perhaps TRBD1 (6 bases). V shed 8 bases and J shed 8 bases, with 21 bases lying between them. CDR3 length: 14 amino acids. Germline V gene data show CDR1 as MNHEY and CDR2 as SVGAGI. The CDR3 protein is CASAGQIGLRGYTF. CDR3 DNA: TGTGCCAGCGCCGGACAGATTGGGTTGAGGGGCTACACCTTC.

The chain recombines TRBV20-1 with TRBJ1-6; the match to TRBD1 covers 7 bases. V shed 1 base, J shed 4 bases, and the junction held 4 bases outside the gene matches. CDR1 is DFQATT and CDR2 is SNEGSKA in the germline V gene (reference sequence). The CDR3 runs to 15 residues. Here the CDR3 DNA reads TGCAGTGCTAGAGGAGGGGGCGCTTATAATTCACCCCTCCACTTT. This codes for CSARGGGAYNSPLHF.

This clonotype was counted a single time. V is TRBV24-1 and J is TRBJ1-2, with D perhaps TRBD1 (5 bases). The germline V gene has CDR1 KGHDR and CDR2 SFDVKD. V shed 2 bases and J shed 2 bases, with 8 bases lying between them. The CDR3 contains 14 residues. The DNA of the CDR3 is TGTGCCACCAGTGATTATCAGGGAAACTATGGCTACACCTTC. This encodes CATSDYQGNYGYTF.

V gene TRBV12-3 or TRBV12-4 combines with J gene TRBJ2-7; 8 bases are a match to TRBD1. Germline trimming cut 5 bases from V and 2 bases from J; bases unmatched to any gene: 5. The CDR3 consists of 14 residues. The chain's CDR3 is CASSAGGTTYEQYF. The CDR3 coding sequence is TGTGCCAGCAGTGCAGGGGGCACGACCTACGAGCAGTACTTC.

This chain joins TRBV5-1 and TRBJ2-1, with D hard to call. Between the trimmed V and J ends, which lost 1 base and 9 bases, there was a span of 17 bases. The germline gives CDR1 SGHRS, CDR2 YFSETQ. This CDR3 has 15 residues. The DNA for the CDR3 is TGCGCCAGCAGCTTGAGGGTGGCAGGTGCTATTGAGCAGTTCTTC. This encodes CASSLRVAGAIEQFF.

V is TRBV6-5 and J is TRBJ2-5; D is possibly TRBD2 (5 bases). From germline, CDR1 is MNHEY and CDR2 SVGAGI. The CDR3 covers 14 residues. Trimming shortened V by 7 bases and J by 0 bases, and 12 bases separated the two germline ends. CDR3 coding DNA: TGTGCCAGCACCCGCGCGGGTAACCAAGAGACCCAGTACTTC. Translated, it gives CASTRAGNQETQYF.

This chain links TRBV16 with TRBJ1-3; 8 bases fit TRBD1. V lost 0 bases, J lost 0 bases, and 4 bases stayed unmatched. This CDR3 comprises 17 residues. Germline CDR1 and CDR2: KGHSY and FQNENV. The CDR3 DNA is TGTGCCAGCAGCCAATCCCGGACAGGGTACTCTGGAAACACCATATATTTT. Its translation: CASSQSRTGYSGNTIYF.

The table lists this clonotype with a count of one. The chain uses TRBV20-1 and TRBJ2-7; the D gene could be TRBD1 or TRBD2 (5 bases each). The germline gives CDR1 DFQATT, CDR2 SNEGSKA (reference sequence). This CDR3 is built from 13 residues. CDR3 residues: CLASGQGSYEQYF. In DNA form, the CDR3 reads TGCCTTGCTTCGGGGCAGGGCTCCTACGAGCAGTACTTC.

The rearrangement joins TRBV24-1 to TRBJ2-2; no reliable D call. Trimming took off 4 bases at V and 6 bases at J, with 5 bases between the two ends. Germline V gives CDR1 KGHDR, CDR2 SFDVKD. The CDR3 extends over 12 amino acids. The CDR3 here is CATSERSGELFF. The CDR3, as DNA: TGTGCCACCAGTGAAAGGTCCGGGGAGCTGTTTTTT.

The chain carries TRBV6-5 and TRBJ2-7; TRBD2 aligns across 8 bases. This CDR3 contains 14 residues. With 5 bases clipped from V and 5 bases from J, the junction kept 8 bases outside the gene matches. The germline gives CDR1 MNHEY, CDR2 SVGAGI. The CDR3 reads CASSTGGARNEQYF. The CDR3 DNA sequence: TGTGCCAGCAGTACCGGGGGGGCGCGCAACGAGCAGTACTTC.

V usage is TRBV15 and J usage is TRBJ2-1; 14 nucleotides line up with TRBD2. V was clipped by 1 base and J by 8 bases; unmatched bases: 7. Germline CDR1 reads LNHNV; CDR2 reads YYDKDF (reference sequence). CDR3 size: 17 residues. CDR3 amino acids: CATSRGGLAGVQYEQFF. The CDR3 DNA reads TGTGCCACCAGCAGAGGGGGACTAGCGGGAGTGCAGTATGAGCAGTTCTTC.

The V and J genes are TRBV6-2 or TRBV6-3 and TRBJ2-1, with D perhaps assigned TRBD1 or TRBD2 (6 bases each). Trimming took 8 bases from V and 7 from J, leaving 15 bases between them. This CDR3 spans 13 amino acids. Germline V gene data show CDR1 as MNHEY and CDR2 as SVGEGT. In DNA, the CDR3 is TGTGCCAGCGTCGGAGGGGGGATAAATGAGCAGTTCTTC. This gives the protein CASVGGGINEQFF.

This chain links TRBV3-1 with TRBJ1-6, with D tentatively TRBD1 (6 bases). CDR3 length: 12 amino acids. Germline loops: CDR1 LGHDT, CDR2 YNNKEL (reference sequence). V dropped 8 bases and J dropped 9 bases, with 11 bases sitting between them. The CDR3 reads CASGLGGSPLHF. DNA for the CDR3: TGTGCCAGCGGACTAGGGGGTTCACCCCTCCACTTT.

This clonotype was recorded once. The chain has TRBV20-1 and TRBJ2-3, with 9 bases identical to TRBD2. The CDR3 loop spans 13 amino acids. The germline gives CDR1 DFQATT, CDR2 SNEGSKA (reference sequence). Trimming cost V 4 bases and J 5 bases; bases outside gene matches: 4. The CDR3 region is CSATSGVGDTQYF. CDR3 coding DNA: TGCAGTGCTACTAGCGGGGTCGGAGATACGCAGTATTTT.

This clonotype appeared a single time. This chain's CDR3 is CASSLERGYNEQFF. CDR3 coding DNA: TGTGCCAGCAGCTTAGAACGCGGATACAATGAGCAGTTCTTC. This chain uses TRBV7-9 with TRBJ2-1; D is undetermined. Trimming cost V 1 base and J 4 bases, with 8 bases left between them. Germline CDR1 SEHNR, CDR2 FQNEAQ (reference sequence). There are 14 residues in the CDR3.

J is TRBJ1-6 and V is TRBV30; 7 bases align to TRBD1. The germline V gene encodes CDR1 GTSNPN and CDR2 SVGIG (reference sequence). Trimming cost V 5 bases and J 8 bases; bases outside gene matches: 9. CDR3 length: 14 amino acids. CDR3 nucleotides: TGTGCCTGGGGGTTGGGACAGAGGGATTCACCCCTCCACTTT. Amino acids: CAWGLGQRDSPLHF.

This clonotype has a single count. The rearrangement joins TRBV3-1 to TRBJ1-4; 12 bases agree with TRBD1. CDR3 length: 17 residues. Germline V gene lookup returns CDR1 LGHDT and CDR2 YNNKEL (reference sequence). J gave up 7 bases and V 2 bases, and 8 bases lay outside the gene matches. CDR3 bases: TGTGCCAGCAGCCAACCGGGACAGGGGGCGCTGGTTGAAAAACTGTTTTTT. Translated: CASSQPGQGALVEKLFF.

The rearrangement joins TRBV2 to TRBJ2-2; D uncertain. This CDR3 is 12 amino acids long. Germline V gene sequence: CDR1 SNHLY, CDR2 FYNNEI. V lost 8 bases, J lost 6 bases, and 10 bases lay in between. CDR3 loop: CASEELAGELFF. The CDR3 DNA sequence: TGTGCCAGCGAAGAACTGGCCGGGGAGCTGTTTTTT.

The chain uses TRBV25-1 and TRBJ2-1; 12 nucleotides match TRBD2. This CDR3 contains 15 residues. Per germline, CDR1 MGHDK and CDR2 SYGVNS. Trimming cost V 3 bases and J 4 bases; bases outside gene matches: 1. The CDR3 bases are TGTGCCAGCAGTGAGACTAGCGGGAGATACAATGAGCAGTTCTTC. Residues: CASSETSGRYNEQFF.

This chain connects TRBV28 to TRBJ1-2; possibly TRBD1 for D (5 bases). V lost 3 bases to trimming and J lost 8 bases, with 16 bases between them. In germline, CDR1 is MDHEN, CDR2 SYDVKM. The CDR3 length is 14 residues. The CDR3 region is CASSFLGRDFGYTF. For the CDR3, the DNA is TGTGCCAGCAGTTTTTTAGGCAGGGACTTCGGCTACACCTTC.

The chain carries TRBV2 and TRBJ1-5; 7 bases match TRBD1. This CDR3 has 15 amino acids. Germline CDR1 is SNHLY and CDR2 is FYNNEI. Trimming cost V 6 bases and J 1 base; bases outside gene matches: 6. The DNA for the CDR3 is TGTGCCAGCAGGCCGACAGGGATGAGCAATCAGCCCCAGCATTTT. It codes for CASRPTGMSNQPQHF.